One and the same sample provided the 21 T cell receptor beta chains below, sequenced in a study of graft-versus-host responses after intestinal transplantation. The repertoire was sequenced with immunoSEQ multiplex PCR; TCRdb's copy has only in-frame clones and lacks some. The sample contains roughly 4,500 clones, 76% of which appear only once. Graft specimens yielded both intraepithelial and lamina propria lymphocytes. The sequencing here drew on ileum tissue, taken approximately 340 days after intestinal transplantation. These receptors all stem from a human patient who received an intestinal transplant, so some T cells may come from the graft donor.

The chain joins TRBV11-2 to TRBJ2-7; D remains ambiguous. V was clipped by 0 bases and J by 6 bases, with 6 bases between them. Germline V gives CDR1 SGHAT, CDR2 FQNNGV. The CDR3 runs to 12 residues. The CDR3 coding sequence is TGTGCCAGCAGCTTAGACCTAAGCGAGCAGTACTTC. This codes for CASSLDLSEQYF. The whole variable domain, remainder taken from reference TRBV11-2 and TRBJ2-7, is EAGVAQSPRYKIIEKRQSVAFWCNPISGHATLYWYQQILGQGPKLLIQFQNNGVVDDSQLPKDRFSAERLKGVDSTLKIQPAKLEDSAVYLCASSLDLSEQYFGPGTRLTVT.

The chain combines TRBV10-1 with TRBJ2-6; no firm D call. V lost 3 bases and J 2 bases, leaving 5 bases between the germline ends. Germline assignment: CDR1 WNHNN and CDR2 SYGVQD (reference sequence). This CDR3 is built from 14 residues. CDR3 DNA: TGCGCCAGCAGTGAAACTGCTGGGGCCAACGTCCTGACTTTC. Residues: CASSETAGANVLTF.

The chain combines TRBV7-6 with TRBJ2-1; 11 nucleotides match TRBD2. The CDR3 consists of 17 residues. Trimming removed 1 base from V and 7 bases from J; junction bases left unmatched: 9. The germline gives CDR1 SGHVS, CDR2 FNYEAQ. CDR3 nucleotides: TGTGCCAGCAGCTTAGACACTAGCGGGGGAGTGGGTAATGAGCAGTTCTTC. Residues: CASSLDTSGGVGNEQFF.

CDR3 region: CASSLGRTSGVTDTQYF. CDR3 coding DNA: TGTGCCAGCAGCTTAGGTCGGACTAGCGGGGTTACAGATACGCAGTATTTT. The chain employs TRBV11-3 and TRBJ2-3; 12 positions match TRBD2. The CDR3 has 17 residues. The trim removed 1 base at V and 3 bases at J, leaving 5 bases unmatched. Germline V gene lookup returns CDR1 SGHNT and CDR2 YENEEA.

The chain carries TRBV7-9 and TRBJ2-1; 7 nucleotides align to TRBD2. Germline V gives CDR1 SEHNR, CDR2 FQNEAQ (reference sequence). This CDR3 has 15 amino acids. V lost 0 bases and J lost 7; bases outside the gene matches: 6. CDR3 residues: CASSLAGTKANEQFF. CDR3 bases: TGTGCCAGCAGCTTAGCGGGGACTAAGGCTAATGAGCAGTTCTTC.

This clone is labeled large. This chain uses TRBV7-3 with TRBJ1-2; D unresolved. This CDR3 is 14 amino acids long. The V gene lost 0 bases and the J gene lost 7 bases, with 12 bases spanning the gap. CDR1 and CDR2 (germline): SGHTA, FQGTGA. CDR3 coding DNA: TGTGCCAGCAGCTTAACGATTCGGGGTCCTGGCTACACCTTC. Its translation is CASSLTIRGPGYTF.

The rearrangement links TRBV5-5 to TRBJ2-3, with D perhaps matching TRBD1 (6 bases). The CDR3 is made up of 16 amino acids. V was shortened by 0 bases and J by 3 bases, with 14 bases between the two germline ends. CDR1 SGHKS and CDR2 YYEKEE come from the germline V gene (reference sequence). Written as DNA, the CDR3 is TGTGCCAGCAGCTTGGAATTCGCCAGGGGAACAGATACGCAGTATTTT. Its protein is CASSLEFARGTDTQYF. The variable domain in full, with the rest retrieved from reference TRBV5-5 and TRBJ2-3, is DAGVTQSPTHLIKTRGQQVTLRCSPISGHKSVSWYQQVLGQGPQFIFQYYEKEERGRGNFPDRFSARQFPNYSSELNVNALLLGDSALYLCASSLEFARGTDTQYFGPGTRLTVL.

The chain combines TRBV27 with TRBJ2-6; TRBD2 aligns across 14 bases. The CDR3 has 18 residues. The germline gives CDR1 MNHEY, CDR2 SMNVEV (reference sequence). V gave up 5 bases and J gave up 1 base; unmatched junction bases: 4. The CDR3 protein is CASSRRLAGGSGANVLTF. For the CDR3, the DNA is TGTGCCAGCAGTCGCCGACTAGCGGGAGGGTCTGGGGCCAACGTCCTGACTTTC.

V usage is TRBV27 and J usage is TRBJ2-2; 9 nucleotides agree with TRBD2. The CDR3 has 18 residues. Germline trimming cut 4 bases from V and 0 bases from J; bases unmatched to any gene: 9. CDR1 is MNHEY, CDR2 SMNVEV, per germline (reference sequence). In nucleotides, the CDR3 is TGTGCCAGCAGTTCCCAGGTGACTAGCGGATCGAACACCGGGGAGCTGTTTTTT. Translating gives CASSSQVTSGSNTGELFF.

This clone has only a few counts. The V gene is TRBV7-6, the J gene TRBJ2-2, with 10 bases aligning to TRBD1. This CDR3 has 17 amino acids. Germline CDR1 SGHVS, CDR2 FNYEAQ. V shed 5 bases and J 6 bases; nucleotides not matched to a gene: 12. CDR3 residues: CASSDRQGAISAGELFF. DNA for the CDR3: TGTGCCAGCAGCGACCGACAGGGGGCAATTTCTGCCGGGGAGCTGTTTTTT.

J is TRBJ2-4 and V is TRBV30; D unresolved. The germline V gene has CDR1 GTSNPN and CDR2 SVGIG (reference sequence). CDR3 size: 12 residues. Trimming stripped 2 bases from V and 5 bases from J, with 7 bases between. The CDR3 region has the DNA TGTGCCTGGAGTCGTTGGCAAAACATTCAGTACTTC. Translating it yields CAWSRWQNIQYF.

The CDR3 DNA is TGCGCCAGCAGTTCGGACAGTGGGGAAAAACTGTTTTTT. Its translation is CASSSDSGEKLFF. V usage is TRBV5-1 and J usage is TRBJ1-4; perhaps TRBD1 as D (6 bases). Trimming removed 5 bases at V and 8 bases at J, with 13 bases between. The germline V gene has CDR1 SGHRS and CDR2 YFSETQ. The CDR3 is 13 residues long.

This chain joins TRBV19 and TRBJ2-1; 11 bases map to TRBD2. The junction had 11 bases not matched to a gene; V was cut back by 6 bases and J by 7 bases. Per germline, CDR1 LNHDA and CDR2 SQIVND (reference sequence). The CDR3 contains 16 residues. CDR3 protein: CASRELAGGPQNEQFF. The CDR3 bases are TGTGCCAGTAGGGAGTTAGCGGGAGGGCCGCAAAATGAGCAGTTCTTC.

V gene TRBV18 combines with J gene TRBJ2-1; 10 nucleotides align to TRBD2. Germline-derived CDR1 and CDR2 are KGHSH and LQKENI. V shed 1 base, J shed 9 bases, and the junction held 6 bases outside the gene matches. The CDR3 has 15 amino acids. The CDR3 region is CASSPLQRGGSEQFF. The CDR3 coding sequence is TGTGCCAGCTCACCACTTCAGCGGGGGGGGTCTGAGCAGTTCTTC.

Only one count was recorded for this clone. The chain recombines TRBV5-1 with TRBJ2-2; tentative D call: TRBD2 (6 bases). The CDR3 sequence is 14 residues long. Per the germline V gene, CDR1 is SGHRS and CDR2 is YFSETQ. The V and J ends lost 6 bases and 5 bases respectively, with 14 bases between them. The CDR3 sequence: CASTPGEVTGELFF. CDR3 nucleotides: TGCGCCAGCACACCGGGGGAGGTAACCGGGGAGCTGTTTTTT.

V gene TRBV5-1 combines with J gene TRBJ1-1, with 7 bases aligning to TRBD1. The V segment lost 0 bases and the J segment 1 base; nucleotides outside the gene matches: 0. This CDR3 spans 14 amino acids. The germline gives CDR1 SGHRS, CDR2 YFSETQ. The CDR3 is CASSLGTGNTEAFF. Written as DNA, the CDR3 is TGCGCCAGCAGCTTGGGGACAGGGAACACTGAAGCTTTCTTT.

As regards this clone: A junction end diverges from the germline sequence, so it may reflect a read error. The chain uses TRBV7-9 and TRBJ2-1; TRBD2 aligns across 15 bases. CDR1 and CDR2 from the germline V gene are SEHNR and FQNEAQ (reference sequence). The CDR3 length is 14 residues. The CDR3 loop reads CASSSGTSGGRTVF. CDR3 nucleotide sequence: TGTGCCAGCAGCTCCGGGACTAGCGGGGGGCGGACAGTCTTC.

The chain is built from TRBV5-1 and TRBJ2-3; weak D call: TRBD1 (5 bases). This CDR3 has 15 amino acids. Germline assignment: CDR1 SGHRS and CDR2 YFSETQ. The ends were cut back, 3 bases at V and 0 bases at J, with 11 bases in the middle. The CDR3 here is CASSSDTTSTDTQYF. The CDR3 DNA sequence: TGCGCCAGCAGCTCGGACACTACTAGCACAGATACGCAGTATTTT.

This rearrangement joins TRBV27 to TRBJ2-7; 9 nucleotides line up with TRBD2. Per the germline V gene, CDR1 is MNHEY and CDR2 is SMNVEV (reference sequence). J gave up 4 bases and V 2 bases, and 12 bases lay outside the gene matches. This CDR3 spans 17 amino acids. CDR3 sequence (DNA): TGTGCCAGCAGTTTAGCGGGCTTAGCGGGAGATAAGTACGAGCAGTACTTC. It translates to CASSLAGLAGDKYEQYF.

A few counts support this clone. This chain joins TRBV5-6 and TRBJ2-5; D gene uncertain. The germline CDR1 and CDR2 sequences are SGHDT and YYEEEE. V was trimmed by 0 bases and J by 5 bases, leaving 8 bases between them. There are 13 residues in the CDR3. The CDR3 DNA is TGTGCCAGCAGCTTGGCAGGATGGGAGACCCAGTACTTC. Translating it yields CASSLAGWETQYF. The full variable domain, rest sourced from reference TRBV5-6 and TRBJ2-5, is DAGVTQSPTHLIKTRGQQVTLRCSPKSGHDTVSWYQQALGQGPQFIFQYYEEEERQRGNFPDRFSGHQFPNYSSELNVNALLLGDSALYLCASSLAGWETQYFGPGTRLLVL.

The chain carries TRBV4-1 and TRBJ1-5, with unresolved D. The CDR3 spans 18 residues. Trimming cost V 1 base and J 5 bases, with 21 bases left between them. Per germline, CDR1 MGHRA and CDR2 YSYEKL. CDR3 protein: CASSQGPPLGPDYQPQHF. CDR3 coding DNA: TGCGCCAGCAGCCAAGGGCCCCCACTAGGTCCGGACTATCAGCCCCAGCATTTT.